Listed below are T cell receptor beta chains from one sample, sequenced in a study of blood T cells in healthy people across ages. One entry per CDR3 protein results from TCRdb running MiXCR on the 5' RACE reads. There are some 700,000 distinct CDR3 sequences in the sample; more than 40% occur only once, and 20% to 25% lies in the top ten. The sample consisted of blood. All receptors derive from a woman aged 55-69 years in good health. Each CDR3 is given with its conserved first and last residue. D genes are given only for firm matches. A clone size is listed for some rows: how often the clone was seen (once, few, many), or a class if it is expanded.

14,TRBV6-5,TRBJ2-5,TRBD2,.,TGTGCCAGCAGGCGAACCGGGACTAGCGGATCATGGTACTTC,CASRRTGTSGSWYF
13,TRBV4-2,TRBJ2-5,.,.,TGTGCCAGCAGCCAGGGGGCTAGCCCTAGGCAGTACTTC,CASSQGASPRQYF
17,TRBV14,TRBJ2-2,.,few,TGTGCCAGCAGCCAGGGTATCGGGAACTGGAACACCGGGGAGCTGTTTTTT,CASSQGIGNWNTGELFF
16,TRBV20-1,TRBJ2-1,.,.,TGCAGTGCTAGAGATCGGGCTATCGGGGCCTACAATGAGCAGTTCTTC,CSARDRAIGAYNEQFF
14,TRBV27,TRBJ2-7,.,.,TGTGCCAGCAGACTGGGACTGTCTAACCACGAGCAGTACTTC,CASRLGLSNHEQYF
14,TRBV5-1,TRBJ2-7,.,few,TGCGCCAGCAGCTTGTCAGCCGGTCCGGATGAGCAGTACTTC,CASSLSAGPDEQYF
15,TRBV7-2,TRBJ2-3,TRBD2,.,TGTGCCAGCAGTTTTAGCGGGGGGATGGCGGATACGCAGTATTTT,CASSFSGGMADTQYF
13,TRBV12-3/TRBV12-4,TRBJ2-1,.,few,TGTGCCAGCAGTAGGACAGTTCACAATGAGCAGTTCTTC,CASSRTVHNEQFF
14,TRBV7-3,TRBJ2-1,.,many,TGTGCCAGCAGCTTAACGGCCTCCTACAATGAGCAGTTCTTC,CASSLTASYNEQFF
16,TRBV28,TRBJ2-6,TRBD1,.,TGTGCCAGCAGTTTATCGGACAGGGCTGGGGCCAACGTCCTGACTTTC,CASSLSDRAGANVLTF
13,TRBV6-2/TRBV6-3,TRBJ2-7,TRBD1,.,TGTGCCAGCAGACGGGACAGGGGGCACGAGCAGTACTTC,CASRRDRGHEQYF
15,TRBV29-1,TRBJ2-3,.,.,TGCAGCGGGTACGGGCCAAGAGAAAACACAGATACGCAGTATTTT,CSGYGPRENTDTQYF
17,TRBV28,TRBJ1-4,TRBD1,few,TGTGCCAGCAGTTTGCCACCGGGACAGAGATTTAATGAAAAACTGTTTTTT,CASSLPPGQRFNEKLFF
15,TRBV10-3,TRBJ2-3,TRBD2,few,TGTGCCATCAGAGGGACTAGCGGGAGGTCGGATACGCAGTATTTT,CAIRGTSGRSDTQYF
13,TRBV7-9,TRBJ1-2,.,.,TGTGCCAGCAGCTTAGGGGGGCAACATGGCTACACCTTC,CASSLGGQHGYTF